A single TCR beta chain is shown here with its context. The antigen it binds to is not known. Base qualities are not provided; no much larger clone lies one nucleotide away. The germline V gene yields SGHRS for CDR1 and YFSETQ for CDR2. Ends trimmed: V by 0 bases, J by 3 bases; bases unmatched to a gene: 7. Its CDR3 holds 19 amino acids, cysteine through phenylalanine. Only the CDR3 portion is preserved as DNA: 57 bases, with reading frame beginning at the first base. These data are taken from a study of cytomegalovirus exposure and HLA in healthy donors (TCRdb year 2017). Notes on the research overall: According to a later analysis, the 120 or so validation repertoires were produced on the same platform as the 666 repertoires of the first cohort. High-throughput TCR immunosequencing, statistical association of individual TCRs with disease status, and machine learning were combined to predict cytomegalovirus infection status. The study aimed to test whether signatures of past pathogen exposure could be identified by cataloging public T cell receptors. A separate validation cohort of about 110 different subjects was used in addition to the 666-subject first cohort. Summary of the overall study and its limitations: A later analysis lacked HLA typing for the validation cohort, so it scored co-occurrence in that cohort across all 110 or so repertoires. In vitro tests confirmed that a few of the cytomegalovirus-associated TCR beta chains recognize cytomegalovirus antigens. The authors suggested that the approach could potentially be generalized to other disease states and immunological phenotypes. In a later analysis, TCRs clustered in the first cohort were found to also tend to co-occur in the approximately 120 validation repertoires, with 94% of cluster scores above 0. In the study, some 160 TCR beta chains were listed as associated with cytomegalovirus. Most TCR sequences were observed very rarely across donors, whereas some public TCRs were present in many individuals. The classifier was reported to diagnose cytomegalovirus status with high specificity and sensitivity in both the original and validation cohorts.

To prepare the library, the immunoSEQ multiplex PCR assay was applied. Concerning the study's data processing: A statistical classification framework was built to diagnose cytomegalovirus status from the catalog of TCR beta chain sequences. Held by TCRdb, this immuneACCESS table contains in-frame sequences only and omits some clones. Under half of the omission traces to an unresolved V gene where checked; the cause of the rest is unknown. V and J calls and clone size come straight from that table; D and trimming were deduced from the DNA. This sample lists 45,000 to 65,000 clones; 90% were detected once. The ten largest clones add up to 2.5% to 3.5% of the sample. Donors formed part of the validation cohort, which comprised 120 subjects and was distinct from the first cohort of several hundred subjects.

The V gene is TRBV5-1 and the J gene is TRBJ2-6; 12 junctional bases match TRBD2. Input material: PBMCs. The clonotype originates from a man aged 18 to 35 in good health and CMV-seronegative. CDR3 protein: CASSLGTSGRSGGANVLTF. Here is the DNA: TGCGCCAGCAGCTTGGGAACTAGCGGGAGGTCTGGTGGGGCCAACGTCCTGACTTTC.